Below, 32 T cell receptor beta chains from the same sample are listed, as sequenced in a study of T cells in Graves' hyperthyroidism and ophthalmopathy. Amplification of TCR beta CDR3 regions used RNA as the template. HTBI primers drove first-round RT-PCR of the TCR CDR3. TCRdb re-called the multiplex PCR reads with MiXCR, one entry per CDR3 protein. The profile shows 690,000 or so distinct CDR3 sequences, roughly 20% of them singletons. Sequenced sample: blood. The receptors come from a woman aged 45-65 years with Graves' hyperthyroidism that later progressed to Graves' ophthalmopathy.

This clonotype has ten or more counts. The chain links TRBV2 to TRBJ1-2, with TRBD1 as a possible D gene (5 bases). Germline CDR1 and CDR2: SNHLY and FYNNEI. The CDR3 is 11 amino acids. The V end was cut by 8 bases, the J end by 7 bases, with 11 bases between. The CDR3 sequence is CASLQGSGYTF. The CDR3 coding sequence is TGTGCCAGCCTCCAGGGCTCTGGCTACACCTTC.

The chain uses TRBV11-3 and TRBJ2-7; 9 nucleotides match TRBD2. Trimming at V came to 4 bases and at J to 0 bases, leaving 19 bases not matched to a gene. Germline V gene lookup returns CDR1 SGHNT and CDR2 YENEEA. The CDR3 contains 20 residues. The CDR3 nucleotides are TGTGCCAGCAGCTCGGCGGGGGGGGGAGACGACAGGTCTAGCTCCTACGAGCAGTACTTC. This encodes CASSSAGGGDDRSSSYEQYF.

This clonotype was seen a handful of times. The chain joins TRBV3-1 to TRBJ1-3, with D maybe TRBD1 (6 bases). V was cut by 4 bases and J by 2 bases, with 15 bases left in between. This CDR3 contains 16 residues. Germline CDR1 is LGHDT and CDR2 is YNNKEL (reference sequence). The CDR3 is CASSPGASRAGNTIYF. The CDR3 bases are TGTGCCAGCAGCCCAGGGGCGAGTAGGGCTGGAAACACCATATATTTT.

With regard to this clonotype: Just one base apart from a much larger clone, this may be a read error. V gene TRBV12-3 or TRBV12-4 combines with J gene TRBJ2-1; D is possibly TRBD1 or TRBD2 (5 bases each). This CDR3 is built from 14 residues. V was trimmed by 4 bases and J by 4 bases, leaving 11 bases between them. The chain's CDR3 is CASSSTGPYNEQFF. CDR3 sequence (DNA): TGTGCCAGCAGTTCAACGGGGCCTTACAATGAGCAGTTCTTC.

This clonotype was observed at least ten times. The DNA for the CDR3 is TGTGCCAGCAGCCAAGACGGCGCGGGAGGTTACAATGAGCAGTTCTTC. It yields the protein CASSQDGAGGYNEQFF. This chain uses TRBV3-1 with TRBJ2-1, with 8 positions matching TRBD2. This CDR3 contains 16 residues. CDR1 is LGHDT, CDR2 YNNKEL, per germline (reference sequence). J was trimmed by 4 bases and V by 0 bases; bases with no gene match: 5.

The V call is TRBV29-1, the J call TRBJ1-3; no definite D call. V was cut by 4 bases and J by 0 bases, with 10 bases left in between. Looked up from germline, CDR1 is SQVTM and CDR2 is ANQGSEA. The CDR3 has 14 amino acids. The CDR3 loop is CSVGSGSSGNTIYF. In DNA, the CDR3 is TGCAGCGTTGGATCCGGGTCCTCTGGAAACACCATATATTTT.

The chain is built from TRBV12-3 or TRBV12-4 and TRBJ2-7, with D perhaps matching TRBD1 (5 bases). The ends were cut back, 2 bases at V and 7 bases at J, with 18 bases in the middle. The CDR3 length is 15 residues. This CDR3 is CASSLRMLGAHEQYF. CDR3 nucleotide sequence: TGTGCCAGCAGTTTAAGGATGCTAGGGGCTCATGAGCAGTACTTC.

This clonotype has just a few counts. The chain is built from TRBV7-8 and TRBJ1-1; tentatively, D is TRBD1 (6 bases). The V end lost 3 bases, the J end lost 6 bases, and 20 bases lay between the germline ends. The CDR3 sequence is 16 residues long. The germline CDR1 and CDR2 sequences are SGHVS and FQNEAQ. CDR3: CASSFSRGGRSAEAFF. For the CDR3, the DNA is TGTGCCAGCAGCTTCAGTCGCGGGGGCCGGAGTGCTGAAGCTTTCTTT.

The V gene is TRBV12-5, the J gene TRBJ2-3; no definite D call. CDR1 is LGHNT, CDR2 FRNRAP, per germline. The CDR3 runs to 13 residues. Trimming removed 0 bases at V and 4 bases at J, with 5 bases between. CDR3 in amino acids: CASGLVSADTQYF. CDR3 bases: TGTGCTAGTGGTTTGGTGAGCGCAGATACGCAGTATTTT.

This clonotype was recorded at least ten times. The CDR3, as DNA: TGTGCCAGCAGCGTAGGGGCGGGGGGGCCGTCAGATACGCAGTATTTT. It yields the protein CASSVGAGGPSDTQYF. This chain uses TRBV9 with TRBJ2-3, with 9 nucleotides matching TRBD2. This CDR3 is 16 amino acids long. Germline V CDR1 and CDR2: SGDLS, YYNGEE. The J segment lost 4 bases and the V segment lost 0 bases, leaving 6 bases of the junction unmatched.

This clonotype was observed a handful of times. This chain joins TRBV19 and TRBJ1-5, with TRBD1 matching over 7 bases. The CDR3 length is 16 residues. V dropped 7 bases and J dropped 0; count of bases not matched to a gene: 9. CDR1 and CDR2 (germline): LNHDA, SQIVND (reference sequence). The CDR3 loop is CASINRGLGSNQPQHF. The CDR3 bases are TGTGCCAGTATTAACAGGGGCCTGGGTAGCAATCAGCCCCAGCATTTT.

This clonotype turned up a few times. The chain employs TRBV11-2 and TRBJ2-7, with D possibly TRBD1 on 6 matching bases. Germline V gene lookup returns CDR1 SGHAT and CDR2 FQNNGV. Trimming left V 6 bases short and J 5 bases short, with 23 bases between. This CDR3 is built from 16 residues. The CDR3 loop reads CASRPPTGGAEDEQYF. CDR3 bases: TGTGCCAGCAGACCCCCGACAGGAGGCGCGGAGGACGAGCAGTACTTC.

Only a few counts were recorded for this clonotype. The chain carries TRBV10-3 and TRBJ2-7; D gene ambiguous. The germline V gene has CDR1 ENHRY and CDR2 SYGVKD. The V gene lost 4 bases and the J gene lost 3 bases, with 10 bases spanning the gap. The CDR3 loop spans 13 amino acids. CDR3 sequence (DNA): TGTGCCATCAGTGGCGGTCAGGACTACGAGCAGTACTTC. Translated, it gives CAISGGQDYEQYF.

This clonotype was seen many times. The chain combines TRBV20-1 with TRBJ2-5; D remains unclear. This CDR3 comprises 13 residues. CDR1 and CDR2 (germline): DFQATT, SNEGSKA (reference sequence). Trimming left V 3 bases short and J 3 bases short, with 11 bases between. The CDR3 sequence: CSASSMAEETQYF. DNA of the CDR3: TGCAGTGCTAGTTCGATGGCGGAAGAGACCCAGTACTTC.

The chain employs TRBV4-1 and TRBJ1-5; no reliable D call. CDR3 length equals 15 residues. The V end was cut by 1 base, the J end by 1 base, with 8 bases between. The germline V gene encodes CDR1 MGHRA and CDR2 YSYEKL. Written as DNA, the CDR3 is TGCGCCAGCAGCCAAGTGGAGGGAAGCAATCAGCCCCAGCATTTT. This sequence encodes CASSQVEGSNQPQHF.

This clonotype was recorded many times. This sequence joins TRBV5-1 and TRBJ1-4, with 8 bases fitting TRBD1. This CDR3 contains 17 residues. The V and J ends lost 3 bases and 0 bases, in that order; junction bases with no gene match: 7. CDR1 is SGHRS and CDR2 is YFSETQ in the germline V gene. In DNA form, the CDR3 reads TGCGCCAGCAGCTCCGGGACAGGTGGCACAACTAATGAAAAACTGTTTTTT. Its translation: CASSSGTGGTTNEKLFF. The full variable domain, completed using reference TRBV5-1 and TRBJ1-4, is KAGVTQTPRYLIKTRGQQVTLSCSPISGHRSVSWYQQTPGQGLQFLFEYFSETQRNKGNFPGRFSGRQFSNSRSEMNVSTLELGDSALYLCASSSGTGGTTNEKLFFGSGTQLSVL.

This clonotype was seen just once. The V call is TRBV11-2, the J call TRBJ2-1, with 13 bases lining up with TRBD2. Trimming removed 5 bases from V and 4 bases from J; junction bases left unmatched: 5. The CDR3 has 16 residues. CDR1 is SGHAT, CDR2 FQNNGV, per germline. CDR3 DNA: TGTGCCAGCAGCCCCCCGACTAGCGGGGGGTACAATGAGCAGTTCTTC. Its protein product is CASSPPTSGGYNEQFF. The full variable domain, rest sourced from reference TRBV11-2 and TRBJ2-1, is EAGVAQSPRYKIIEKRQSVAFWCNPISGHATLYWYQQILGQGPKLLIQFQNNGVVDDSQLPKDRFSAERLKGVDSTLKIQPAKLEDSAVYLCASSPPTSGGYNEQFFGPGTRLTVL.

The chain joins TRBV18 to TRBJ1-5; D ambiguous. The CDR3 covers 16 residues. From germline, CDR1 is KGHSH and CDR2 LQKENI. Trimming took off 2 bases at V and 2 bases at J, with 13 bases between the two ends. The chain's CDR3 is CASSPLEARRNQPQHF. CDR3 coding DNA: TGTGCCAGCTCACCATTAGAGGCCCGGCGCAATCAGCCCCAGCATTTT.

This clonotype was observed a few times. The chain combines TRBV3-1 with TRBJ2-3; D gene uncertain. Germline-derived CDR1 and CDR2 are LGHDT and YNNKEL (reference sequence). Trimming took 5 bases from V and 4 from J, leaving 16 bases between them. The CDR3 runs to 15 residues. The CDR3 nucleotides read TGTGCCAGCAGCAAAACGGTCAAGGGCTCAGATACGCAGTATTTT. This sequence encodes CASSKTVKGSDTQYF.

This clonotype appeared many times. V and J are TRBV2 and TRBJ2-2; TRBD1 aligns across 7 bases. Trimming removed 2 bases from V and 7 bases from J; junction bases left unmatched: 7. The germline V gene encodes CDR1 SNHLY and CDR2 FYNNEI. This CDR3 contains 15 residues. Here the CDR3 DNA reads TGTGCCAGCAGTGAAAGGGGGCAGGGGATCGGGGAGCTGTTTTTT. Protein sequence: CASSERGQGIGELFF.

This clonotype was detected many times. The genes are TRBV20-1 and TRBJ2-7; the match to TRBD2 covers 7 bases. Germline CDR1 and CDR2: DFQATT and SNEGSKA (reference sequence). Unmatched junction bases numbered 8, after V lost 3 bases and J lost 0 bases. The CDR3 sequence is 15 residues long. The CDR3 sequence is CSASLLGGSSYEQYF. The CDR3 DNA reads as TGCAGTGCTAGTCTACTGGGGGGGAGCTCCTACGAGCAGTACTTC.

This clonotype showed up just a few times. As DNA, the CDR3 is TGCAGTGCTAGAAAGCGACAGGGTGAAGCTTTCTTT. It yields the protein CSARKRQGEAFF. This chain joins TRBV20-1 and TRBJ1-1; 7 bases are shared with TRBD1. CDR1 is DFQATT and CDR2 is SNEGSKA in the germline V gene (reference sequence). The CDR3 runs 12 residues. V gave up 2 bases and J gave up 7 bases; unmatched junction bases: 4.

This clonotype has at least ten counts. V usage is TRBV7-9 and J usage is TRBJ1-4; D gene uncertain. V dropped 0 bases and J dropped 8 bases, with 13 bases sitting between them. Germline assignment: CDR1 SEHNR and CDR2 FQNEAQ (reference sequence). This CDR3 spans 15 amino acids. CDR3 protein: CASSLAMGSGEKLFF. CDR3 bases: TGTGCCAGCAGCTTAGCGATGGGTTCTGGAGAAAAACTGTTTTTT.

This clonotype was counted only a few times. This rearrangement joins TRBV6-2 or TRBV6-3 to TRBJ2-1; 10 positions match TRBD2. Per germline, CDR1 MNHEY and CDR2 SVGEGT. The trim removed 4 bases at V and 4 bases at J, leaving 7 bases unmatched. This CDR3 comprises 16 residues. CDR3 loop: CASSWGSGGAYNEQFF. In DNA form, the CDR3 reads TGTGCCAGCAGTTGGGGCAGCGGGGGGGCATACAATGAGCAGTTCTTC.

This chain joins TRBV5-1 and TRBJ2-7; TRBD1 matches at 9 bases. This CDR3 is built from 14 residues. V lost 5 bases to trimming and J lost 6 bases; unmatched junction nucleotides: 9. The germline V gene has CDR1 SGHRS and CDR2 YFSETQ. For the CDR3, the DNA is TGCGCCAGCAGGTGGGACAGGGCGGTCGGCGAGCAGTACTTC. It specifies CASRWDRAVGEQYF.

The chain recombines TRBV20-1 with TRBJ2-3, with 8 bases matching TRBD2. CDR3 length: 17 residues. CDR1 is DFQATT and CDR2 is SNEGSKA in the germline V gene (reference sequence). With 3 bases clipped from V and 4 bases from J, the junction kept 15 bases outside the gene matches. CDR3 nucleotides: TGCAGTGCTAGGGGGACGAAGCGGGGGAGTGGGGCAGATACGCAGTATTTT. This encodes CSARGTKRGSGADTQYF.

The V gene is TRBV9, the J gene TRBJ1-5; TRBD1 is a possible D gene (5 bases). Germline V gives CDR1 SGDLS, CDR2 YYNGEE. The CDR3 covers 13 residues. The V end lost 2 bases, the J end lost 8 bases, and 11 bases lay between the germline ends. CDR3 protein: CASSVGEGEPQHF. The CDR3 bases are TGTGCCAGCAGCGTGGGGGAAGGGGAGCCCCAGCATTTT.

The rearrangement links TRBV5-6 to TRBJ1-4, with a possible D match to TRBD1 (5 bases). Germline V gene lookup returns CDR1 SGHDT and CDR2 YYEEEE. V was clipped by 2 bases and J by 0 bases, with 14 bases between them. The CDR3 sequence is 17 residues long. The CDR3 DNA reads as TGTGCCAGCAGCTTCGGAACCGGGACGGCAACTAATGAAAAACTGTTTTTT. Residues: CASSFGTGTATNEKLFF.

This clonotype was counted ten times or more. The chain recombines TRBV7-2 with TRBJ1-2, with 8 bases matching TRBD1. The CDR3 totals 15 residues. J lost 3 bases, V lost 5 bases, and 8 bases had no gene match. In germline, CDR1 is SGHTA, CDR2 FQGNSA. The DNA for the CDR3 is TGTGCCAGCAGCCTAAGACAGGGGACCGACTATGGCTACACCTTC. It codes for CASSLRQGTDYGYTF.

The chain couples TRBV19 to TRBJ2-3; D remains unclear. Trimming took 3 bases from V and 2 from J, leaving 12 bases between them. The CDR3 has 15 amino acids. Germline lookup yields CDR1 LNHDA and CDR2 SQIVND (reference sequence). CDR3 region: CASSMSTEATDTQYF. CDR3 coding DNA: TGTGCCAGTAGTATGAGCACAGAGGCCACAGATACGCAGTATTTT.

In this sample, this clonotype turned up many times. CDR3 sequence: CASSPGGLRLEQYF. The CDR3 region has the DNA TGTGCCAGCAGCCCTGGCGGTTTACGCTTAGAGCAGTACTTC. The chain joins TRBV6-1 to TRBJ2-7; D call uncertain. CDR1 and CDR2 from the germline V gene are MNHNS and SASEGT. Deletions cut 6 bases from V and 7 bases from J, with 19 bases between. The CDR3 spans 14 residues.

The table lists this clonotype with many counts. This chain joins TRBV6-2 or TRBV6-3 and TRBJ1-5; 9 bases map to TRBD1. The germline V gene encodes CDR1 MNHEY and CDR2 SVGEGT. The J segment lost 6 bases and the V segment lost 6 bases, leaving 9 bases of the junction unmatched. The CDR3 is 15 residues long. The CDR3 coding sequence is TGTGCCAGCAGCCGCCCGGGACAGGGAACTCAGCCCCAGCATTTT. Translation: CASSRPGQGTQPQHF.